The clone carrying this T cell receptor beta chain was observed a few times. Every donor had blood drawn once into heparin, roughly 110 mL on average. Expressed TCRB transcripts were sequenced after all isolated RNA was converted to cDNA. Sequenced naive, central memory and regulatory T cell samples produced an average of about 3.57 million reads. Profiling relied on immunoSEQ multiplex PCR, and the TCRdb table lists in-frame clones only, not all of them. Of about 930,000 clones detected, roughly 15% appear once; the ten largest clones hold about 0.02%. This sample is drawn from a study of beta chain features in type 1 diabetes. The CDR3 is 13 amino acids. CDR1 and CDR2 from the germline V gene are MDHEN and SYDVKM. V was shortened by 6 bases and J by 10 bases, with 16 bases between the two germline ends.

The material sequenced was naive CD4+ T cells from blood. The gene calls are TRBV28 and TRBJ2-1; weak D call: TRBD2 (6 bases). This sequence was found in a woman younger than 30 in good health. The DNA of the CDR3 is TGTGCCAGCAGCATGGAGGGTCTCCGGGAGCAGTTCTTC. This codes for CASSMEGLREQFF.